This T cell receptor (beta chain) was captured by sequencing in a study of cytomegalovirus exposure and HLA in healthy donors. Study results and limitations: Accurate prediction of most subjects' HLA-A and HLA-B alleles from TCR beta sequences was reported. About 87% or about 30% of the time was how often most TCR beta V segments were productive, according to an earlier analysis. Specificity of a few CMV-associated chains for CMV antigens was verified in vitro.

The length of the CDR3 is 14 residues. The V segment lost 4 bases and the J segment 3 bases; nucleotides outside the gene matches: 6. Germline V gene data show CDR1 as MNHNY and CDR2 as SVGAGI (reference sequence). The PCR contained 60 Vbeta and 13 Jbeta primers. Clones were read by immunoSEQ multiplex PCR, and TCRdb kept only the in-frame ones, dropping some. The sample carries 190,000 or so clones, 75% to 90% recorded once. On this clone itself: Its target is unknown.

The clonotype was recovered from a man in his fifties or sixties in good health and CMV-seronegative. Sequences were obtained from PBMCs. This chain connects TRBV6-6 to TRBJ2-7; 7 positions agree with TRBD2. CDR3 region: CASSFLAEGYEQYF. In nucleotides, the CDR3 is TGTGCCAGCAGTTTCCTAGCGGAGGGCTACGAGCAGTACTTC.